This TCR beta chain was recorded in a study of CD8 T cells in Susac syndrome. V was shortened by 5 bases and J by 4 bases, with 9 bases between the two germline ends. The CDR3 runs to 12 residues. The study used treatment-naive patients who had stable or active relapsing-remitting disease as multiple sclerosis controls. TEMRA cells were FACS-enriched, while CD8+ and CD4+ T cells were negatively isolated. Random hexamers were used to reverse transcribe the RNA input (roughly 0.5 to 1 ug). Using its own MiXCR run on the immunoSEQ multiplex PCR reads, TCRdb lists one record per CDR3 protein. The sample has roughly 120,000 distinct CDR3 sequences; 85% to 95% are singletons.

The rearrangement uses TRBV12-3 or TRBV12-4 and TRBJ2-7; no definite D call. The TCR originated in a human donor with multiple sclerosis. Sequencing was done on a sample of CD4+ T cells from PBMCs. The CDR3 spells CASSHNKYEQYF. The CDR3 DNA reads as TGTGCCAGCAGTCATAATAAGTACGAGCAGTACTTC.